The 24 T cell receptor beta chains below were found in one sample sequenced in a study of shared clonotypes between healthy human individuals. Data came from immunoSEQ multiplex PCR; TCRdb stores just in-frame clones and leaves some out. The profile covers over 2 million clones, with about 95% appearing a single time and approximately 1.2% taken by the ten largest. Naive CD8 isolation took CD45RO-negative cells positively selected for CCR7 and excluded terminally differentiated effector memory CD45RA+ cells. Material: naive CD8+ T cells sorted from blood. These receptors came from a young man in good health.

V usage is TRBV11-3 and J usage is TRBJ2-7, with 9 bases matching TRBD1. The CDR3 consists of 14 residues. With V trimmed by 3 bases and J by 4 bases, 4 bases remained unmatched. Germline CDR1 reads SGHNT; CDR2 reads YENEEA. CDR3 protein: CASSLTGGYYEQYF. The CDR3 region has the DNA TGTGCCAGCAGCTTGACAGGGGGTTATTACGAGCAGTACTTC.

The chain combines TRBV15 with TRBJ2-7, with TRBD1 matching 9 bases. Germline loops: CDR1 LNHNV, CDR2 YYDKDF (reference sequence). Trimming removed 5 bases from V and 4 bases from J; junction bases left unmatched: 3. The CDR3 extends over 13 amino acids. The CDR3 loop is CATSYRGRYEQYF. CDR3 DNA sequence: TGTGCCACCAGCTACAGGGGGCGATACGAGCAGTACTTC.

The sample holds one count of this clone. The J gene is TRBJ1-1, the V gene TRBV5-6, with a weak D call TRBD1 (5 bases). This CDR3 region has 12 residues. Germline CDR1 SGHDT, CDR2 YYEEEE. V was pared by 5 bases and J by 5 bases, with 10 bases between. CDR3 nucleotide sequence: TGTGCCAGCAGTTTCCGGGGGACTGAAGCTTTCTTT. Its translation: CASSFRGTEAFF.

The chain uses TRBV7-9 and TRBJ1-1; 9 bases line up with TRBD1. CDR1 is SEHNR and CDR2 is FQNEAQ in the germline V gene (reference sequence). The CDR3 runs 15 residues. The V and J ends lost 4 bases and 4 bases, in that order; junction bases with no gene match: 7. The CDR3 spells CASSSVQGAATEAFF. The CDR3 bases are TGTGCCAGCAGCTCCGTACAGGGGGCGGCCACTGAAGCTTTCTTT.

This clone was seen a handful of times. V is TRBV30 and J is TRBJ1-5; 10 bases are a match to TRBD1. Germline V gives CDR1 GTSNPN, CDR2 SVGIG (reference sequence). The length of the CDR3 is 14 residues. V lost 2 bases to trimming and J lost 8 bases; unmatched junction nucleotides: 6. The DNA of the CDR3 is TGTGCCTGGAGTACGGGACAGGGGTGGGAGCCCCAGCATTTT. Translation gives CAWSTGQGWEPQHF.

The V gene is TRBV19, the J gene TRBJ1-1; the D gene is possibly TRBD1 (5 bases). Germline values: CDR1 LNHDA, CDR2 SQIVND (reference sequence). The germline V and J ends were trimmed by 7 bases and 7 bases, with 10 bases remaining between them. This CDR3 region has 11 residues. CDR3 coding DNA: TGTGCCAGTACCGGGGGTCTTGAAGCTTTCTTT. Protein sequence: CASTGGLEAFF.

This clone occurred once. CDR3: CASSQVMKGEETQYF. The CDR3 DNA is TGCGCCAGCAGCCAAGTTATGAAGGGTGAAGAGACCCAGTACTTC. The chain combines TRBV4-3 with TRBJ2-5; D is uncertain. The CDR3 contains 15 residues. Trimming removed 1 base from V and 3 bases from J, with 12 bases in between. The V gene's germline CDR1 is LGHNA and CDR2 YSLEER.

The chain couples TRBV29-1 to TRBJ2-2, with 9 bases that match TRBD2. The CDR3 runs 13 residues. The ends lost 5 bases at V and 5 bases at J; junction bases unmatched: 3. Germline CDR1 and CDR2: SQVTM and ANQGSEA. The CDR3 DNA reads TGCAGCGTTTGTCTAGCGGGAACCGGGGAGCTGTTTTTT. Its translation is CSVCLAGTGELFF.

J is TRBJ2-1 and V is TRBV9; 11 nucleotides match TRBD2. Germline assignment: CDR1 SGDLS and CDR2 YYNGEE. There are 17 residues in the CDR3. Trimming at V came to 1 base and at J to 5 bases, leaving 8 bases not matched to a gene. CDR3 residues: CASSVSSGGPTDNEQFF. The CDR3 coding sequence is TGTGCCAGCAGCGTATCTAGCGGGGGGCCGACCGACAATGAGCAGTTCTTC.

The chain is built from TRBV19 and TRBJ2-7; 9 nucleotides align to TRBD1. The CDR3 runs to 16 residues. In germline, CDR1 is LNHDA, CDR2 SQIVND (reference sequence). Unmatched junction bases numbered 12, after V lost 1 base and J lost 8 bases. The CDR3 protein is CASSIGPGQGMGQQYF. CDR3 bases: TGTGCCAGTAGTATAGGGCCGGGACAGGGTATGGGTCAGCAGTACTTC.

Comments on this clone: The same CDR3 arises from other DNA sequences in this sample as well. The CDR3 spells CASSVEGTGYEQYF. The CDR3 bases are TGTGCCAGCAGCGTGGAGGGGACGGGCTACGAGCAGTACTTC. The rearrangement links TRBV9 to TRBJ2-7, with a tentative D call TRBD2 (6 bases). The CDR3 extends over 14 amino acids. V was shortened by 2 bases and J by 3 bases, with 12 bases between the two germline ends. Germline V gene lookup returns CDR1 SGDLS and CDR2 YYNGEE.

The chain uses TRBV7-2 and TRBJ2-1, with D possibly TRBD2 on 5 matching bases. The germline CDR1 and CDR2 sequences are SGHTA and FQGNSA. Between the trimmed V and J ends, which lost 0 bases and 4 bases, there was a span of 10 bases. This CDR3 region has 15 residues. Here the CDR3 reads CASSLAGDYYNEQFF. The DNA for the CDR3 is TGTGCCAGCAGCTTAGCGGGAGACTATTACAATGAGCAGTTCTTC.

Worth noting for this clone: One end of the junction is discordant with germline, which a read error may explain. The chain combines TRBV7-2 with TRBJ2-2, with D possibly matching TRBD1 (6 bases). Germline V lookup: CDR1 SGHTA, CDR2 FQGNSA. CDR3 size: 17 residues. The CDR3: CASRLALRGSYTGELFF. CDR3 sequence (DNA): TGTGCCAGCAGATTAGCCCTAAGGGGGTCGTACACCGGGGAGCTGTTTTTT.

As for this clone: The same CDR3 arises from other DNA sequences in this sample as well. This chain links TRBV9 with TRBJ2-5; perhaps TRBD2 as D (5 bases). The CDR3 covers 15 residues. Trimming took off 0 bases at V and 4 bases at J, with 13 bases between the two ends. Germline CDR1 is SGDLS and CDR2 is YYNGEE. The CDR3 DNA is TGTGCCAGCAGCGTAGTCGGTCTAGCAGGAGAGACCCAGTACTTC. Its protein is CASSVVGLAGETQYF.

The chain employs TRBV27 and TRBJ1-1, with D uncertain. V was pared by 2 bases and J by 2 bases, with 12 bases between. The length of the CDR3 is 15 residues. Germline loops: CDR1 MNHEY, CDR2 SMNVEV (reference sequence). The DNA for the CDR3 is TGTGCCAGCAGTTTAACTCTCAGCTTTAACACTGAAGCTTTCTTT. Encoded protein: CASSLTLSFNTEAFF.

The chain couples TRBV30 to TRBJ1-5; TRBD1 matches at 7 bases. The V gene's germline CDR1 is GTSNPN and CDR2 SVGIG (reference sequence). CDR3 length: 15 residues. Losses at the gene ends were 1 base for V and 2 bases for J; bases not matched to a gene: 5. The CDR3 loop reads CAWSDPGGGNQPQHF. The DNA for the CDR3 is TGTGCCTGGAGTGACCCAGGGGGTGGCAATCAGCCCCAGCATTTT.

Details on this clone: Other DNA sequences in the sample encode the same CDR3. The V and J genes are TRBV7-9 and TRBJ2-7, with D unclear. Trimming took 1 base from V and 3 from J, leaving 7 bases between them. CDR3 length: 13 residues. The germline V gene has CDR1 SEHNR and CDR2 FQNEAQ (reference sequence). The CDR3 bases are TGTGCCAGCAGCTTAGAGGGCTACTACGAGCAGTACTTC. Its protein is CASSLEGYYEQYF. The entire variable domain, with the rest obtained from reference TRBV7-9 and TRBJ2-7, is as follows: DTGVSQNPRHKITKRGQNVTFRCDPISEHNRLYWYRQTLGQGPEFLTYFQNEAQLEKSRLLSDRFSAERPKGSFSTLEIQRTEQGDSAMYLCASSLEGYYEQYFGPGTRLTVT.

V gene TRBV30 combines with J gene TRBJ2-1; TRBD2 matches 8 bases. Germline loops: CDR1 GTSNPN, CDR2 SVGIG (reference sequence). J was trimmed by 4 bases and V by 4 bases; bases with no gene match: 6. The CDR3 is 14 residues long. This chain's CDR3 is CAWKGERGYNEQFF. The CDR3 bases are TGTGCCTGGAAGGGGGAGCGGGGGTACAATGAGCAGTTCTTC.

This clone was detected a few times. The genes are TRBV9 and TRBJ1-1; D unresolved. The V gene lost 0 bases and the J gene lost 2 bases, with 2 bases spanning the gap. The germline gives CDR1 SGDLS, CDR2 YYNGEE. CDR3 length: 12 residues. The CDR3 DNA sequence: TGTGCCAGCAGCGTAGATAACACTGAAGCTTTCTTT. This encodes CASSVDNTEAFF.

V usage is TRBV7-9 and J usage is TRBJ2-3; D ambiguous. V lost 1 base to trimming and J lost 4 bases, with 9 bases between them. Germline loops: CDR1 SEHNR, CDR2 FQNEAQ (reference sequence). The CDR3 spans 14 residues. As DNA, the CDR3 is TGTGCCAGCAGCTTAGAGTTCCAGTCAGATACGCAGTATTTT. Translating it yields CASSLEFQSDTQYF.

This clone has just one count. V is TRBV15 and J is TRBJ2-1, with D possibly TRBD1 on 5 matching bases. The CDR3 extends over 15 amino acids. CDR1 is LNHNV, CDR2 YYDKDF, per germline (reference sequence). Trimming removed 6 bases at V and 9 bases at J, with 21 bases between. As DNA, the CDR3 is TGTGCCACCAGTTCAGGGCTAGGTCAGTTTATTGAGCAGTTCTTC. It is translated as CATSSGLGQFIEQFF.

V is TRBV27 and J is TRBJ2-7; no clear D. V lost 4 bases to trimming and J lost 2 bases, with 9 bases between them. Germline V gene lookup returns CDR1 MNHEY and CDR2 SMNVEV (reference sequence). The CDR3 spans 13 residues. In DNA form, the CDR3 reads TGTGCCAGCAGTTGGTCGGGTGCCTACGAGCAGTACTTC. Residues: CASSWSGAYEQYF.

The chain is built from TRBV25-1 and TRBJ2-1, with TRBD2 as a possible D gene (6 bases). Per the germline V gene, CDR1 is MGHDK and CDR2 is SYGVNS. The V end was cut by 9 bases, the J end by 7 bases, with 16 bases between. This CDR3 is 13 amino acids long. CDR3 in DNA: TGTGCCAGTGGGGACTTGAGGGGAAATGAGCAGTTCTTC. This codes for CASGDLRGNEQFF.

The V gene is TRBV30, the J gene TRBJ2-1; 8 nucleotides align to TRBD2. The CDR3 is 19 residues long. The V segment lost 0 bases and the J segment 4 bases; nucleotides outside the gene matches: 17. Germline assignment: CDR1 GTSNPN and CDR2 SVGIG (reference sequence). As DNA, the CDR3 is TGTGCCTGGAGTGTACACGGGAGTATCGGTAGCGGGGATTACAATGAGCAGTTCTTC. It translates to CAWSVHGSIGSGDYNEQFF.